This is a list of T cell receptor beta chains from one sample in a study of cytomegalovirus exposure and HLA in healthy donors. Produced via immunoSEQ multiplex PCR; TCRdb's table is partial and in-frame only. This table has around 99,000 clones, over 75% appearing once. Sequencing was done on a sample of PBMCs. The receptors were gathered from a man in his forties in good health and CMV-seronegative. Both conserved end residues are part of each CDR3. Fields, in order: V gene, J gene, clone size, D gene, CDR3 protein, CDR3 DNA. D genes are given only for firm matches. Rows give clone size only sometimes, using once, few, many, or a class for an expanded clone.

>TRBV6-5|TRBJ2-7|.|.
CASSYVQGDEQYF
TGTGCCAGCAGTTACGTCCAGGGTGATGAGCAGTACTTC
>TRBV20-1|TRBJ1-2|.|.
CSAGDRNGYTF
TGCAGTGCCGGAGACAGGAATGGCTACACCTTC
>TRBV28|TRBJ1-6|.|TRBD1
CATEGTEYNSPLHF
TGTGCCACCGAGGGGACAGAGTATAATTCACCCCTCCACTTT
>TRBV6-6|TRBJ1-1|.|.
CASSYQRAILNTEAFF
TGTGCCAGCAGTTACCAGAGGGCGATATTGAACACTGAAGCTTTCTTT
>TRBV23-1|TRBJ2-2|.|.
CASSQSQEGSTGELFF
TGCGCCAGCAGTCAATCTCAGGAGGGAAGTACCGGGGAGCTGTTTTTT
>TRBV6-1|TRBJ2-5|.|.
CASSGYLQETQYF
TGTGCCAGCAGCGGGTACCTCCAAGAGACCCAGTACTTC
>TRBV2|TRBJ1-5|.|.
CASSAQGLNSNQPQHF
TGTGCCAGCAGTGCCCAGGGCTTGAATAGCAATCAGCCCCAGCATTTT
>TRBV2|TRBJ2-5|.|TRBD2
CASSESGGRGETQYF
TGTGCCAGCAGTGAAAGCGGGGGGCGCGGGGAGACCCAGTACTTC
>TRBV5-1|TRBJ1-1|.|TRBD1
CASRSGTGGTEAFF
TGCGCCAGCAGGTCCGGGACAGGGGGCACTGAAGCTTTCTTT
>TRBV5-1|TRBJ1-1|.|TRBD1
CASSLTGTGMHTEAFF
TGCGCCAGCAGCTTGACCGGGACAGGGATGCACACTGAAGCTTTCTTT
>TRBV5-1|TRBJ2-7|.|.
CASSLEEGSWYEQYF
TGCGCCAGCAGCTTGGAGGAGGGTTCTTGGTACGAGCAGTACTTC
>TRBV19|TRBJ1-1|.|TRBD1
CATRTGDITEAFF
TGTGCCACCCGGACAGGGGATATAACTGAAGCTTTCTTT
>TRBV11-2|TRBJ2-7|.|.
CASSSGGYEQYF
TGTGCCAGCAGCTCTGGAGGGTACGAGCAGTACTTC
>TRBV30|TRBJ2-2|.|TRBD2
CAWSQASGNTGELFF
TGTGCCTGGAGTCAGGCTAGCGGGAACACCGGGGAGCTGTTTTTT
>TRBV2|TRBJ1-1|few|TRBD1
CASVGTGSNTEAFF
TGTGCCAGCGTCGGGACAGGGTCTAACACTGAAGCTTTCTTT
>TRBV29-1|TRBJ2-3|.|TRBD2
CSVDRLAGDTDTQYF
TGCAGCGTCGACCGACTAGCGGGGGACACAGATACGCAGTATTTT
>TRBV15|TRBJ2-7|.|.
CATSNNRPPYEQYF
TGTGCCACCAGCAACAACAGACCCCCCTACGAGCAGTACTTC
>TRBV4-1|TRBJ1-2|.|TRBD1
CASSQGRYRGSGYGYTF
TGCGCCAGCAGCCAAGGAAGATACAGGGGGTCAGGCTATGGCTACACCTTC
>TRBV18|TRBJ2-6|.|TRBD2
CASSTKGLAGGTGANVLTF
TGTGCCAGCTCAACGAAGGGACTAGCGGGAGGGACTGGGGCCAACGTCCTGACTTTC
>TRBV28|TRBJ2-7|.|.
CASSLSGRDYEQYF
TGTGCCAGCAGTTTATCAGGCAGGGACTACGAGCAGTACTTC
>TRBV5-1|TRBJ2-7|.|.
CASSLTGAGGYEQYF
TGCGCCAGCAGCTTGACAGGGGCGGGGGGCTACGAGCAGTACTTC
>TRBV6-1|TRBJ2-1|.|TRBD2
CASREGRERYNEQFF
TGTGCCAGCAGAGAAGGGCGGGAGAGGTACAATGAGCAGTTCTTC